These 31 T cell receptor beta chains share one sample of origin, sequenced in a study of blood T cell repertoires in COVID-19. The repertoire was sequenced with immunoSEQ multiplex PCR; TCRdb's copy has only in-frame clones and lacks some. The table has about 110,000 clones, over 70% seen once. The sample comprised peripheral blood. Receptor source: a human donor in a cohort sampled during active or convalescent COVID-19.

This clone was observed a single time. V is TRBV19 and J is TRBJ2-1, with TRBD2 matching over 13 bases. Germline CDR1 and CDR2: LNHDA and SQIVND (reference sequence). This CDR3 is built from 17 residues. The V segment lost 7 bases and the J segment 7 bases; nucleotides outside the gene matches: 13. The CDR3 nucleotides are TGTGCCAGTACCCTTCGTGGGGGGACTAGCGGGATAAATGAGCAGTTCTTC. This sequence encodes CASTLRGGTSGINEQFF.

This clone has only one observation. The genes are TRBV9 and TRBJ1-2, with 10 bases identical to TRBD1. Germline CDR1 is SGDLS and CDR2 is YYNGEE. The ends lost 4 bases at V and 7 bases at J; junction bases unmatched: 7. This CDR3 has 14 amino acids. CDR3 coding DNA: TGTGCCAGCAGCACCCAGACAGGGGGCCTTGGCTACACCTTC. Translation gives CASSTQTGGLGYTF.

This clone was found once. This rearrangement joins TRBV28 to TRBJ2-7, with a weak D call TRBD2 (5 bases). The CDR3 totals 13 residues. V lost 5 bases, J lost 2 bases, and 10 bases lay in between. The germline V gene encodes CDR1 MDHEN and CDR2 SYDVKM. The CDR3 here is CASSAPGAYEQYF. CDR3 DNA sequence: TGTGCCAGCAGTGCCCCCGGGGCCTACGAGCAGTACTTC.

This sequence joins TRBV19 and TRBJ1-5; 8 bases fit TRBD1. Germline CDR1 and CDR2: LNHDA and SQIVND (reference sequence). The ends lost 5 bases at V and 5 bases at J; junction bases unmatched: 5. The CDR3 has 14 amino acids. The CDR3 loop reads CASSFPQGDQPQHF. For the CDR3, the DNA is TGTGCCAGTAGTTTTCCACAGGGGGATCAGCCCCAGCATTTT.

CDR3 amino acids: CASRRTVNTEAFF. DNA of the CDR3: TGCGCCAGCAGGCGGACAGTGAACACTGAAGCTTTCTTT. This chain links TRBV10-2 with TRBJ1-1; the D gene is possibly TRBD1 (6 bases). V lost 6 bases to trimming and J lost 0 bases, with 8 bases between them. This CDR3 spans 13 amino acids. Germline values: CDR1 WSHSY, CDR2 SAAADI.

The chain couples TRBV7-2 to TRBJ2-1; 8 bases fit TRBD2. Per germline, CDR1 SGHTA and CDR2 FQGNSA. V was pared by 1 base and J by 4 bases, with 6 bases of the junction left unmatched. The CDR3 contains 16 residues. The CDR3 nucleotides are TGTGCCAGCAGCTTAGTGGGGGGGACTAGATACAATGAGCAGTTCTTC. Protein sequence: CASSLVGGTRYNEQFF.

The rearrangement links TRBV19 to TRBJ2-1; 7 bases fit TRBD2. This CDR3 spans 15 amino acids. Germline CDR1 reads LNHDA; CDR2 reads SQIVND (reference sequence). With V trimmed by 6 bases and J by 3 bases, 8 bases remained unmatched. CDR3 loop: CASSRSSGYYNEQFF. The CDR3 nucleotides are TGTGCCAGTAGCAGATCTAGCGGCTACTACAATGAGCAGTTCTTC.

V gene TRBV20-1 combines with J gene TRBJ2-1, with 10 bases aligning to TRBD2. The V gene end was trimmed by 3 bases and the J gene end by 6 bases; junction bases not matched to a gene: 11. The CDR3 length is 16 residues. Looked up from germline, CDR1 is DFQATT and CDR2 is SNEGSKA (reference sequence). CDR3 protein: CSASRTSGSRVNEQFF. In DNA, the CDR3 is TGCAGTGCTAGTAGGACTAGCGGTTCCAGGGTCAATGAGCAGTTCTTC.

The chain is built from TRBV24-1 and TRBJ1-5, with D unclear. The CDR3 is 13 amino acids. Per germline, CDR1 KGHDR and CDR2 SFDVKD. Trimming took 5 bases from V and 7 from J, leaving 11 bases between them. The DNA for the CDR3 is TGTGCCACCAGTGGACAAAGTACCCAGCCCCAGCATTTT. Its protein product is CATSGQSTQPQHF.

The DNA of the CDR3 is TGCGCCAGCAGCTTGGGCCAGGGGGCGGGCACCGGGGAGCTGTTTTTT. Translating it yields CASSLGQGAGTGELFF. V and J are TRBV5-1 and TRBJ2-2, with 8 positions matching TRBD1. Per the germline V gene, CDR1 is SGHRS and CDR2 is YFSETQ. Trimming cost V 0 bases and J 4 bases; bases outside gene matches: 5. This CDR3 comprises 16 residues.

In the case of this clone: This CDR3 is also generated by other DNA sequences in the sample. The V and J genes are TRBV5-1 and TRBJ2-1, with a possible D match to TRBD1 (5 bases). The CDR3 runs to 14 residues. The germline CDR1 and CDR2 sequences are SGHRS and YFSETQ. Between the trimmed V and J ends, which lost 0 bases and 4 bases, there was a span of 8 bases. CDR3 DNA sequence: TGCGCCAGCAGCTTGGGGCAGGGATACAATGAGCAGTTCTTC. This translates into CASSLGQGYNEQFF.

The rearrangement joins TRBV6-5 to TRBJ1-1; tentative D call: TRBD1 (5 bases). CDR1 MNHEY and CDR2 SVGAGI come from the germline V gene. CDR3 length equals 15 residues. Between the trimmed V and J ends, which lost 6 bases and 5 bases, there was a span of 19 bases. CDR3 amino acids: CASRTGVGGGTEAFF. The DNA for the CDR3 is TGTGCCAGCAGGACGGGGGTTGGGGGAGGGACTGAAGCTTTCTTT.

This clone was recorded a few times. In nucleotides, the CDR3 is TGTGCCAGTAGCGCCGGACTTGGGCACTACGAGCAGTACTTC. The encoded protein is CASSAGLGHYEQYF. The chain uses TRBV19 and TRBJ2-7; tentative D call: TRBD2 (5 bases). The CDR3 is 14 residues long. Between the trimmed V and J ends, which lost 6 bases and 3 bases, there was a span of 15 bases. Looked up from germline, CDR1 is LNHDA and CDR2 is SQIVND (reference sequence).

The rearrangement joins TRBV7-9 to TRBJ1-2; 10 bases are a match to TRBD1. The CDR3 is 19 residues long. Germline lookup yields CDR1 SEHNR and CDR2 FQNEAQ (reference sequence). V was clipped by 5 bases and J by 3 bases; unmatched bases: 18. CDR3 sequence (DNA): TGTGCCAGCAGCCCCAGGCCCGGGACAGGGGCTAAAAAGGACTATGGCTACACCTTC. It yields the protein CASSPRPGTGAKKDYGYTF. The full variable domain, completed using reference TRBV7-9 and TRBJ1-2, is DTGVSQNPRHKITKRGQNVTFRCDPISEHNRLYWYRQTLGQGPEFLTYFQNEAQLEKSRLLSDRFSAERPKGSFSTLEIQRTEQGDSAMYLCASSPRPGTGAKKDYGYTFGSGTRLTVV.

The CDR3, as DNA: TGTGCCAGCAGTGAGACTCGTGGCTTGGGACTAGTCGTTGGTGAGCAGTTCTTC. Its protein product is CASSETRGLGLVVGEQFF. The gene calls are TRBV2 and TRBJ2-1; 8 positions match TRBD2. CDR3 size: 18 residues. Germline V gene sequence: CDR1 SNHLY, CDR2 FYNNEI. Germline trimming cut 3 bases from V and 9 bases from J; bases unmatched to any gene: 19. Filled out from reference TRBV2 and TRBJ2-1, the complete variable domain reads EPEVTQTPSHQVTQMGQEVILRCVPISNHLYFYWYRQILGQKVEFLVSFYNNEISEKSEIFDDQFSVERPDGSNFTLKIRSTKLEDSAMYFCASSETRGLGLVVGEQFFGPGTRLTVL.

The chain is built from TRBV10-3 and TRBJ2-3, with TRBD2 identical over 10 bases. The CDR3 covers 18 residues. Germline V gives CDR1 ENHRY, CDR2 SYGVKD. V lost 4 bases to trimming and J lost 2 bases; unmatched junction nucleotides: 12. As DNA, the CDR3 is TGTGCCATCAGTGGGGTAGCGGGGGGCCCAACTCTCACAGATACGCAGTATTTT. It encodes CAISGVAGGPTLTDTQYF.

V gene TRBV6-2 or TRBV6-3 combines with J gene TRBJ2-7, with 8 positions matching TRBD2. From germline, CDR1 is MNHEY and CDR2 SVGEGT. The CDR3 sequence is 14 residues long. V lost 6 bases, J lost 2 bases, and 6 bases stayed unmatched. As DNA, the CDR3 is TGTGCCAGCAGCAAGACTAGCGTCCCCTACGAGCAGTACTTC. It translates to CASSKTSVPYEQYF.

CDR3 region: CASSQARGRGETQYF. In DNA, the CDR3 is TGTGCCAGCAGCCAAGCCAGGGGGCGGGGAGAGACCCAGTACTTC. The V call is TRBV11-2, the J call TRBJ2-5; 8 bases fit TRBD1. The germline gives CDR1 SGHAT, CDR2 FQNNGV. Trimming cost V 5 bases and J 4 bases; bases outside gene matches: 9. This CDR3 has 15 residues.

This chain links TRBV5-6 with TRBJ2-1; D is possibly TRBD2 (6 bases). Germline V gene data show CDR1 as SGHDT and CDR2 as YYEEEE. Between the trimmed V and J ends, which lost 3 bases and 6 bases, there was a span of 16 bases. The CDR3 spans 15 residues. The CDR3, as DNA: TGTGCCAGCAGCTCGACTAGAAAGATCTCCAATGAGCAGTTCTTC. Its protein product is CASSSTRKISNEQFF.

This clone was found a few times. The rearrangement joins TRBV19 to TRBJ2-5; 14 nucleotides agree with TRBD2. The trim removed 5 bases at V and 4 bases at J, leaving 12 bases unmatched. Germline CDR1 and CDR2: LNHDA and SQIVND (reference sequence). CDR3 length: 18 residues. The CDR3 loop reads CASSPHPGLAGERETQYF. The CDR3 region has the DNA TGTGCCAGTAGTCCGCACCCGGGACTAGCGGGGGAGAGAGAGACCCAGTACTTC.

This clone has just a few counts. The genes are TRBV14 and TRBJ2-6, with D perhaps matching TRBD2 (5 bases). CDR1 and CDR2 from the germline V gene are SGHDN and FVKESK. Trimming cost V 4 bases and J 2 bases, with 9 bases left between them. The CDR3 totals 15 residues. Here the CDR3 reads CASSPLGAGANVLTF. CDR3 DNA: TGTGCCAGCAGCCCACTAGGAGCTGGGGCCAACGTCCTGACTTTC.

The V gene is TRBV15, the J gene TRBJ1-2; no clear D gene. This CDR3 region has 16 residues. Trimming stripped 5 bases from V and 2 bases from J, with 18 bases between. The germline gives CDR1 LNHNV, CDR2 YYDKDF (reference sequence). CDR3 region: CATSGRRLSGNYGYTF. The DNA for the CDR3 is TGTGCCACCAGCGGACGGAGGCTTTCCGGAAACTATGGCTACACCTTC.

The chain joins TRBV30 to TRBJ1-2, with 8 bases lining up with TRBD1. V dropped 3 bases and J dropped 5; count of bases not matched to a gene: 8. The CDR3 length is 14 residues. CDR1 GTSNPN and CDR2 SVGIG come from the germline V gene (reference sequence). CDR3 residues: CAWRQGGRSYGYTF. CDR3 coding DNA: TGTGCCTGGAGACAGGGGGGCAGGTCTTATGGCTACACCTTC.

This clone showed up just once. V usage is TRBV9 and J usage is TRBJ2-7; 8 bases fit TRBD1. Germline CDR1 reads SGDLS; CDR2 reads YYNGEE. There are 14 residues in the CDR3. Unmatched junction bases numbered 6, after V lost 0 bases and J lost 7 bases. CDR3 amino acids: CASSVGGRGQEQYF. The DNA for the CDR3 is TGTGCCAGCAGCGTAGGGGGCAGGGGGCAAGAGCAGTACTTC.

The chain combines TRBV7-2 with TRBJ2-7; 8 positions agree with TRBD1. The ends lost 5 bases at V and 7 bases at J; junction bases unmatched: 10. CDR3 length: 14 residues. Germline V gene data show CDR1 as SGHTA and CDR2 as FQGNSA. This chain's CDR3 is CASSPGWTGSEQYF. The CDR3 bases are TGTGCCAGCAGCCCCGGATGGACAGGGAGTGAGCAGTACTTC.

CDR3 DNA sequence: TGCGCCAGCAGCGTGGACACCTTCGAGCAGTACTTC. This codes for CASSVDTFEQYF. The chain employs TRBV5-1 and TRBJ2-7; D possibly corresponds to TRBD1 (5 bases). Per germline, CDR1 SGHRS and CDR2 YFSETQ. Trimming left V 4 bases short and J 6 bases short, with 11 bases between. This CDR3 is 12 amino acids long.

Only one count was recorded for this clone. The V call is TRBV30, the J call TRBJ1-3; no definite D call. V lost 2 bases and J 2 bases, leaving 7 bases between the germline ends. The germline gives CDR1 GTSNPN, CDR2 SVGIG (reference sequence). The CDR3 is 13 residues long. In nucleotides, the CDR3 is TGTGCCTGGAGTTCTGTCGCTGGAAACACCATATATTTT. Amino acid sequence: CAWSSVAGNTIYF.

The chain carries TRBV21-1 and TRBJ2-5; whether TRBD2, the table's D call, matches the DNA was not checked. TRBV21-1 is a documented pseudogene. The CDR3 runs 14 residues. The CDR3 nucleotides read TGTGCCAGCAGCAAAGTGGCAGGAGGGGAGACCCAGTACTTC. Translating it yields CASSKVAGGETQYF.

By its share, this clone is medium-sized. This chain joins TRBV2 and TRBJ1-5; 9 bases agree with TRBD1. This CDR3 comprises 20 residues. V lost 0 bases to trimming and J lost 0 bases; unmatched junction nucleotides: 12. Germline V gene data show CDR1 as SNHLY and CDR2 as FYNNEI. The CDR3 DNA sequence: TGTGCCAGCAGTGAAGCGTCGGGACAGGGTCGGAGGGCTAGCAATCAGCCCCAGCATTTT. This codes for CASSEASGQGRRASNQPQHF.

The V and J genes are TRBV5-1 and TRBJ1-2; TRBD1 aligns across 10 bases. With 4 bases clipped from V and 7 bases from J, the junction kept 16 bases outside the gene matches. This CDR3 is 17 amino acids long. In germline, CDR1 is SGHRS, CDR2 YFSETQ. This CDR3 is CASSLGTGAGGVVGYTF. Here the CDR3 DNA reads TGCGCCAGCAGCCTGGGGACAGGGGCTGGAGGTGTCGTTGGCTACACCTTC.

In its sample, this clone was seen a few times. This chain links TRBV24-1 with TRBJ2-2; 8 bases line up with TRBD2. V lost 3 bases to trimming and J lost 4 bases; unmatched junction nucleotides: 9. This CDR3 comprises 17 residues. Germline CDR1 is KGHDR and CDR2 is SFDVKD. CDR3 loop: CATSDATGTRRTGELFF. Here the CDR3 DNA reads TGTGCCACCAGTGATGCTACCGGGACTAGACGCACCGGGGAGCTGTTTTTT.